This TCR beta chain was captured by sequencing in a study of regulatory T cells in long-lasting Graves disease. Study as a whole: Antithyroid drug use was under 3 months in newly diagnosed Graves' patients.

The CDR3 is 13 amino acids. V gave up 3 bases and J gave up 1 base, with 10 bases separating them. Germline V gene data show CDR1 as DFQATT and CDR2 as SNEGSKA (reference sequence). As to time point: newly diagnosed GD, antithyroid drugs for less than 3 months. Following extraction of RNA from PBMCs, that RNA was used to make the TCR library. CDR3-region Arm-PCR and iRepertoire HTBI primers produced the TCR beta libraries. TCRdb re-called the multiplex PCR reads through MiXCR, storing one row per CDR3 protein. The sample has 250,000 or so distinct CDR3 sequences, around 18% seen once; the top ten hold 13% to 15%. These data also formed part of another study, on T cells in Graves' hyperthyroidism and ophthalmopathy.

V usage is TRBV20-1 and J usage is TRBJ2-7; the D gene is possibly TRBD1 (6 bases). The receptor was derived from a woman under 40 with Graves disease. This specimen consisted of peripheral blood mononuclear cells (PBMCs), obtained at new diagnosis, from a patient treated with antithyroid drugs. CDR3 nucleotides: TGCAGTGCTAGTGCGGACAGATCCTACGAGCAGTACTTC. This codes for CSASADRSYEQYF.